The rows below give T cell receptor beta chains drawn from one sample of a study of blood T cell repertoires in COVID-19. TCRdb keeps only in-frame clones here, not all; method: immunoSEQ multiplex PCR. This table has tens of thousands of clones, roughly three quarters appearing once. The sequencing sample was made of peripheral blood. Every receptor here comes from a man in his 70s with acute or convalescent COVID-19. The CDR3 runs from the conserved cysteine through the conserved F or W. D genes are given only for firm matches.

V: TRBV7-9
J: TRBJ1-5
D: NA
CDR3: CASSSQGWQPQHF

V: TRBV6-6
J: TRBJ1-5
D: NA
CDR3: CASRYTAGHSNQPQHF

V: TRBV23-1
J: TRBJ1-5
D: NA
CDR3: CANPVPGNQPQHF

V: TRBV7-8
J: TRBJ2-7
D: NA
CDR3: CASSLEAGSYEQYF

V: TRBV21-1
J: TRBJ1-5
D: NA
CDR3: CASSSQGPSNQPQHF

V: TRBV14
J: TRBJ1-3
D: NA
CDR3: CASSLTAGGNTIYF

V: TRBV5-5
J: TRBJ2-7
D: NA
CDR3: CASSPGTQTYEQYF

V: TRBV5-1
J: TRBJ2-1
D: TRBD2
CDR3: CASSFQREVYNEQFF

V: TRBV5-6
J: TRBJ1-3
D: TRBD1
CDR3: CASSRTDRGSGNTIYF

V: TRBV24-1
J: TRBJ2-7
D: TRBD2
CDR3: CATSDSGTSGSYEQYF

V: TRBV10-1
J: TRBJ1-6
D: NA
CDR3: CASSAGVNSPLHF

V: TRBV5-1
J: TRBJ2-1
D: NA
CDR3: CASSLGGSSYNEQFF

V: TRBV7-9
J: TRBJ1-5
D: NA
CDR3: CASSLDIGSRDQPQHF

V: TRBV7-2
J: TRBJ1-1
D: NA
CDR3: CASSLGENTEAFF

V: TRBV19
J: TRBJ2-5
D: NA
CDR3: CASSIKEGRVTQYF

V: TRBV18
J: TRBJ1-6
D: NA
CDR3: CASSPSPQGLGSPLHF

V: TRBV7-2
J: TRBJ1-5
D: NA
CDR3: CASSLAQGMNQPQHF

V: TRBV30
J: TRBJ1-5
D: NA
CDR3: CAWSLEGGNQPQHF

V: TRBV28
J: TRBJ1-5
D: NA
CDR3: CASSLQGFGRTSNQPQHF

V: TRBV9
J: TRBJ1-6
D: TRBD1
CDR3: CASSLQGARSPLHF

V: TRBV6-2/TRBV6-3
J: TRBJ1-5
D: TRBD1
CDR3: CASSGLWGQYNQPQHF

V: TRBV7-9
J: TRBJ1-1
D: NA
CDR3: CASSLVALMNTEAFF

V: TRBV28
J: TRBJ2-7
D: NA
CDR3: CASRGDIKQYF

V: TRBV5-1
J: TRBJ2-5
D: TRBD2
CDR3: CASRPSGRTETQYF

V: TRBV4-3
J: TRBJ2-1
D: NA
CDR3: CASSQDRAGRTFNEQFF

V: TRBV9
J: TRBJ1-1
D: TRBD1
CDR3: CASSGPKDRPFGGSEAFF

V: TRBV7-2
J: TRBJ1-2
D: NA
CDR3: CASSLARGYTF

V: TRBV7-2
J: TRBJ1-1
D: NA
CDR3: CASTAGVGEAFF

V: TRBV5-1
J: TRBJ2-6
D: TRBD1
CDR3: CASRNSPGQGSSGANVLTF

V: TRBV19
J: TRBJ1-5
D: NA
CDR3: CASSMGGYNQPQHF

V: TRBV2
J: TRBJ2-5
D: TRBD1
CDR3: CASNLDRRETQYF

V: TRBV7-6
J: TRBJ1-5
D: NA
CDR3: CASSLAGGVYSNQPQHF

V: TRBV6-5
J: TRBJ1-5
D: TRBD1
CDR3: CASRVRQGHQPQHF

V: TRBV19
J: TRBJ2-5
D: NA
CDR3: CASTNNPRRGQETQYF

V: TRBV6-1
J: TRBJ2-1
D: NA
CDR3: CASSGGHAGLIPKIEQFF

V: TRBV4-3
J: TRBJ2-2
D: NA
CDR3: CASKGERGAPGELFF

V: TRBV6-2/TRBV6-3
J: TRBJ2-1
D: TRBD2
CDR3: CASSYRGAYNEQFF

V: TRBV6-2/TRBV6-3
J: TRBJ2-7
D: NA
CDR3: CASSAHLLQGGEQYF

V: TRBV4-3
J: TRBJ1-2
D: NA
CDR3: CASSQEFGRHGYTF

V: TRBV18
J: TRBJ1-2
D: TRBD1
CDR3: CASSSSLQGNNYGYTF

V: TRBV6-1
J: TRBJ1-1
D: NA
CDR3: CASSEFVVMNTEAFF

V: TRBV11-2
J: TRBJ1-1
D: NA
CDR3: CASSSRGGRGKDTEAFF

V: TRBV27
J: TRBJ1-5
D: TRBD1
CDR3: CASSLDRGRFQPQHF

V: TRBV15
J: TRBJ1-1
D: NA
CDR3: CATSGQTGNTEAFF

V: TRBV12-3/TRBV12-4
J: TRBJ1-1
D: NA
CDR3: CASRQTGRAEAFF

V: TRBV19
J: TRBJ1-3
D: NA
CDR3: CASSVARGNTIYF

V: TRBV27
J: TRBJ1-1
D: TRBD1
CDR3: CATLRGQGQLASEAFF

V: TRBV21-1
J: TRBJ1-1
D: NA
CDR3: CASSTRGTEENTEAFF

V: TRBV15
J: TRBJ2-4
D: TRBD2
CDR3: CATSRAGGGVKNIQYF

V: TRBV28
J: TRBJ2-7
D: TRBD2
CDR3: CASSTQGWASGGIYEQYF

V: TRBV28
J: TRBJ1-6
D: NA
CDR3: CASSPAERGGDF

V: TRBV14
J: TRBJ2-7
D: TRBD1
CDR3: CASSTGGEQYF

V: TRBV10-2
J: TRBJ2-7
D: TRBD1
CDR3: CATRDRSREQYF

V: TRBV4-3
J: TRBJ2-1
D: TRBD2
CDR3: CASSQLGAGRGEQFF

V: TRBV4-3
J: TRBJ1-1
D: NA
CDR3: CASSQELNRATEAFF